The T cell receptor beta chain under discussion was sequenced for a study of cytomegalovirus exposure and HLA in healthy donors. A word on this clone: Its antigen is not known.

V lost 7 bases to trimming and J lost 5 bases; unmatched junction nucleotides: 7. Germline CDR1 reads SNHLY; CDR2 reads FYNNEI. This CDR3 contains 15 residues. The study, taken as a whole, reports: Clonal expansion, a later analysis showed, was greater in HLA-associated TCR beta chains than in equally common others.

Primers: 60 Vbeta forward and 13 Jbeta reverse. Repertoires were generated with immunoSEQ multiplex PCR, while TCRdb's copy carries only in-frame clones and drops some. The sample records about 170,000 clones, 76% being singletons. This sequence was found in a female donor in good health and CMV-seronegative. The sequenced material came from PBMCs. The V gene is TRBV2, the J gene TRBJ2-2, with 10 bases matching TRBD1. The CDR3 sequence is CASTPDRGKTGELFF. The CDR3, as DNA: TGTGCCAGCACTCCGGACAGGGGGAAGACCGGGGAGCTGTTTTTT.